This T cell receptor beta chain is from a study of blood T cell repertoires in COVID-19. Study context: Specimens from acute and convalescent COVID-19 originated in the United States, Italy and Spain. The analysed material was cDNA or gDNA that came from T cells, B-cell-depleted T cells, or PBMCs.

This clone occurred a few times. Source study methods: Reference gene primer amplification gave nucleated cell count estimates. Method: immunoSEQ multiplex PCR; TCRdb's copy keeps in-frame clones and lacks some. The V and J calls and clone size are taken from that table; D and trimming were inferred from the DNA. The sample has 150,000 to 200,000 clones, approximately 95% seen once; the top ten hold 4.6%. Between the trimmed V and J ends, which lost 5 bases and 4 bases, there was a span of 20 bases. The CDR3 totals 17 residues. Germline V gene sequence: CDR1 SGHAT, CDR2 FQNNGV. The clonotype comes from a woman in her fifties or sixties with acute or convalescent COVID-19. This sequence joins TRBV11-2 and TRBJ1-4; D might be TRBD1 (6 bases). The sample comprised peripheral blood. The DNA for the CDR3 is TGTGCCAGCAGCGTGGGGGGGCCGTCGGCCCTTAATGAAAAACTGTTTTTT. It specifies CASSVGGPSALNEKLFF.